This TCR beta chain was recorded in a study of blood T cell repertoires in COVID-19. Study at large: Acute-phase and convalescent COVID-19 samples originated in the United States, Italy and Spain. PBMCs, B-cell-depleted T cells, or T cells were the source of the cDNA or gDNA that made up the material.

In the source study's methods: From reference gene primer amplification, estimates of nucleated cell counts were derived. Only in-frame clones appear in the TCRdb table, and some are missing; sequencing was by immunoSEQ multiplex PCR. V, J and clone size reflect that table, while D and trimming were determined from the DNA. The table lists just under 85,000 clones, around 87% of them singletons. The CDR3 has 14 residues. Germline V gene data show CDR1 as MDHEN and CDR2 as SYDVKM. The ends were cut back, 5 bases at V and 9 bases at J, with 14 bases in the middle. V and J are TRBV28 and TRBJ1-6; D is unclear. The clonotype was recovered from an elderly man with active or convalescent COVID-19. Input material: peripheral blood. The CDR3 nucleotides read TGTGCCAGCAGTCTCGAGAGGCCCTCTTCACCCCTCCACTTT. This sequence encodes CASSLERPSSPLHF.